A single sample gave rise to the 14 T cell receptor beta chains below, sequenced in a study of blood T cell repertoires in COVID-19 (TCRdb year 2020). The library was made by the immunoSEQ multiplex PCR assay. Held by TCRdb, this immuneACCESS table contains in-frame sequences only and omits some clones. Under half of the omission traces to an unresolved V gene where checked; the cause of the rest is unknown. This sample has 250,000 to 350,000 clones in its table, and approximately 85% of those were observed once. The ten largest clones take up 0.75% to 1% of the sample. The sequenced sample was PBMCs or T cells enriched from blood (not recorded which). The receptors were sampled from a woman in her 30s who had recovered from COVID-19.

The gene calls are TRBV28 and TRBJ2-4; D uncertain. Germline V gives CDR1 MDHEN, CDR2 SYDVKM. V gave up 4 bases and J gave up 0 bases, with 10 bases separating them. CDR3 length: 15 residues. The chain's CDR3 is CASSSELLAKNIQYF. CDR3 nucleotide sequence: TGTGCCAGCAGTTCTGAATTACTAGCCAAAAACATTCAGTACTTC.

The chain employs TRBV28 and TRBJ2-1; tentatively, D is TRBD2 (8 bases). Germline values: CDR1 MDHEN, CDR2 SYDVKM. The CDR3 has 16 residues. Trimming pared 4 bases from V and 12 bases from J, leaving 25 bases between. For the CDR3, the DNA is TGTGCCAGCAGTTCAACCGGGGGGGCACAGGGGATTCGGCAGTTCTTC. It yields the protein CASSSTGGAQGIRQFF.

The chain has TRBV18 and TRBJ2-2; 7 nucleotides agree with TRBD1. The germline V gene encodes CDR1 KGHSH and CDR2 LQKENI. Trimming cost V 10 bases and J 3 bases; bases outside gene matches: 8. This CDR3 is built from 14 residues. CDR3 coding DNA: TGTGCCACCTCGGACAGGACAGACACCGGGGAGCTGTTTTTT. This sequence encodes CATSDRTDTGELFF.

CDR3 residues: CASSLGRRSGNTIYF. The CDR3, as DNA: TGCGCCAGCAGCTTGGGGCGGAGGTCTGGAAACACCATATATTTT. V and J are TRBV5-1 and TRBJ1-3; D uncertain. CDR1 SGHRS and CDR2 YFSETQ come from the germline V gene. V lost 0 bases and J 1 base, leaving 8 bases between the germline ends. The CDR3 sequence is 15 residues long.

The rearrangement links TRBV2 to TRBJ1-1, with unresolved D. Germline V CDR1 and CDR2: SNHLY, FYNNEI. Trimming took off 7 bases at V and 8 bases at J, with 17 bases between the two ends. The CDR3 covers 13 residues. CDR3 protein: CASTVSRPMEAFF. CDR3 sequence (DNA): TGTGCCAGCACCGTATCCAGGCCCATGGAAGCTTTCTTT.

The V gene is TRBV5-8, the J gene TRBJ1-2; weak D call: TRBD1 (6 bases). This CDR3 has 16 residues. Trimming took off 6 bases at V and 2 bases at J, with 20 bases between the two ends. Germline assignment: CDR1 SGHTS and CDR2 YDEGEE. The CDR3 coding sequence is TGTGCCAGCACCCCATTCGGTACAGGGTCCAACTATGGCTACACCTTC. Its protein is CASTPFGTGSNYGYTF.

This rearrangement joins TRBV7-3 to TRBJ1-3, with D perhaps TRBD1 (5 bases). The CDR3 totals 15 residues. Germline values: CDR1 SGHTA, CDR2 FQGTGA. V was clipped by 5 bases and J by 4 bases, with 15 bases between them. CDR3 in amino acids: CASSQGLPPGNTIYF. The CDR3, as DNA: TGTGCCAGCAGCCAGGGCCTACCCCCGGGAAACACCATATATTTT.

V and J are TRBV5-1 and TRBJ2-5; 8 bases agree with TRBD2. V shed 6 bases, J shed 0 bases, and the junction held 4 bases outside the gene matches. The length of the CDR3 is 14 residues. The germline V gene encodes CDR1 SGHRS and CDR2 YFSETQ. The CDR3, as DNA: TGCGCCAGCACAGCGGGGGACTACCAAGAGACCCAGTACTTC. Its translation: CASTAGDYQETQYF.

The J gene is TRBJ1-4, the V gene TRBV19; D unresolved. Germline V CDR1 and CDR2: LNHDA, SQIVND (reference sequence). V was pared by 5 bases and J by 11 bases, with 24 bases between. The CDR3 has 16 amino acids. CDR3 loop: CASSYPLGGDMGKLFF. CDR3 nucleotides: TGTGCCAGTAGTTACCCCCTCGGCGGGGATATGGGTAAACTGTTTTTT.

The chain uses TRBV11-2 and TRBJ2-7; D remains ambiguous. V lost 5 bases, J lost 2 bases, and 10 bases lay in between. In germline, CDR1 is SGHAT, CDR2 FQNNGV. The CDR3 covers 13 residues. CDR3 in amino acids: CASSPVVTYEQYF. CDR3 coding DNA: TGTGCCAGCAGCCCGGTGGTCACCTACGAGCAGTACTTC.

The chain uses TRBV9 and TRBJ1-1; D is ambiguous. Germline loops: CDR1 SGDLS, CDR2 YYNGEE. CDR3 length: 14 amino acids. The V and J ends lost 4 bases and 1 base respectively, with 11 bases between them. CDR3 residues: CASSRQSRNTEAFF. The CDR3, as DNA: TGTGCCAGCAGCCGTCAATCCAGGAACACTGAAGCTTTCTTT.

This chain connects TRBV5-5 to TRBJ2-1; 11 bases fit TRBD2. V lost 4 bases and J lost 1; bases outside the gene matches: 4. The CDR3 length is 16 residues. Germline-derived CDR1 and CDR2 are SGHKS and YYEKEE (reference sequence). The CDR3 loop reads CASSGGLAVSYNEQFF. CDR3 nucleotides: TGTGCCAGCAGCGGGGGACTAGCGGTTTCCTACAATGAGCAGTTCTTC.

This clone was counted only a few times. The chain is built from TRBV5-1 and TRBJ1-1; maybe TRBD1 (5 bases). The CDR3 has 13 residues. Deletions cut 3 bases from V and 6 bases from J, with 12 bases between. CDR1 and CDR2 from the germline V gene are SGHRS and YFSETQ. The CDR3 loop is CASSSGHSSEAFF. Written as DNA, the CDR3 is TGCGCCAGCAGCTCAGGGCATAGTTCTGAAGCTTTCTTT.

The chain combines TRBV9 with TRBJ2-5; D may be TRBD2 (6 bases). V dropped 1 base and J dropped 4 bases, with 11 bases sitting between them. The CDR3 extends over 14 amino acids. CDR1 SGDLS and CDR2 YYNGEE come from the germline V gene. The CDR3 is CASSVTGTLETQYF. In DNA form, the CDR3 reads TGTGCCAGCAGCGTAACCGGGACTCTAGAGACCCAGTACTTC.